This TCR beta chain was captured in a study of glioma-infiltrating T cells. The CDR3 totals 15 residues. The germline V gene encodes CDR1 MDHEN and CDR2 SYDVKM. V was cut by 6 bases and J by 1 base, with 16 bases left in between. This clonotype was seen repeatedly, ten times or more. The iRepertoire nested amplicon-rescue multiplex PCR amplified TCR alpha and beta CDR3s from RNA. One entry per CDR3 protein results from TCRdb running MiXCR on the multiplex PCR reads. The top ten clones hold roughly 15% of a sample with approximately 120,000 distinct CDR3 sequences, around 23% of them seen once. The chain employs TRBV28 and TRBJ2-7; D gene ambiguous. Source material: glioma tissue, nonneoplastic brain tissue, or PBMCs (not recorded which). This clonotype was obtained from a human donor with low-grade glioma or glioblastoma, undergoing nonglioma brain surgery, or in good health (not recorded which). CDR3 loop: CASSLPGQVSYEQYF. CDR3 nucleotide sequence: TGTGCCAGCAGCCTTCCCGGGCAGGTTTCCTACGAGCAGTACTTC.